The 23 T cell receptor beta chains presented below share a single source sample, sequenced in a study of CD8 T cells in Susac syndrome (dated by TCRdb to about 2019). Receptors were amplified or captured by the immunoSEQ multiplex PCR assay. RNA was extracted with the RNeasy kit and 0.5 to 1 ug was reverse transcribed using random hexamers. TCRdb handled the public reads itself, with Q25 trimming in fastp and clone calling in MiXCR, and kept productive beta chains. One record per CDR3 amino acid sequence lists the most common genes and DNA. The sample profile shows around 190,000 distinct CDR3 sequences; approximately 94% of them were found once. The ten largest clones capture 0.12% of the sample. The sequencing sample was made of CD4+ T cells from PBMCs. The receptors here all came from a human donor with Susac syndrome.

The chain uses TRBV24-1 and TRBJ2-3; 10 nucleotides agree with TRBD1. After removal of 3 bases from V and 6 bases from J, the junction contained 5 bases not matched to a gene. Germline V gives CDR1 KGHDR, CDR2 SFDVKD. The CDR3 covers 15 residues. CDR3 residues: CATSDGGQGLDTQYF. CDR3 in DNA: TGTGCCACCAGTGATGGGGGACAGGGGCTCGATACGCAGTATTTT.

V is TRBV5-6 and J is TRBJ2-1; D is possibly TRBD1 or TRBD2 (5 bases each). From germline, CDR1 is SGHDT and CDR2 YYEEEE. V was shortened by 0 bases and J by 8 bases, with 12 bases between the two germline ends. The CDR3 length is 14 residues. CDR3 amino acids: CASSLGSGTHEQFF. The CDR3 DNA follows: TGTGCCAGCAGCTTGGGGTCCGGGACCCATGAGCAGTTCTTC.

CDR3 in amino acids: CASSRVLGDYEQYF. CDR3 sequence (DNA): TGTGCCAGTAGCAGGGTTTTGGGAGATTACGAGCAGTACTTC. The chain couples TRBV12-3 or TRBV12-4 to TRBJ2-7; either TRBD1 or TRBD2 may supply D (5 bases each). This CDR3 has 14 residues. Trimming removed 9 bases at V and 4 bases at J, with 19 bases between.

The chain combines TRBV30 with TRBJ1-2, with 7 nucleotides matching TRBD1. Trimming at V came to 2 bases and at J to 7 bases, leaving 10 bases not matched to a gene. This CDR3 has 14 residues. Germline V lookup: CDR1 GTSNPN, CDR2 SVGIG (reference sequence). The CDR3 nucleotides are TGTGCCTGGAGTCAAACAGGGGAGGGCTCTGGCTACACCTTC. Amino acid sequence: CAWSQTGEGSGYTF.

The rearrangement uses TRBV5-1 and TRBJ2-7; no clear D gene. The germline CDR1 and CDR2 sequences are SGHRS and YFSETQ. V was clipped by 4 bases and J by 0 bases, with 11 bases between them. This CDR3 contains 14 residues. CDR3 coding DNA: TGCGCCAGCAGCCCCACAAGTAGCTCCTACGAGCAGTACTTC. It encodes CASSPTSSSYEQYF.

The V and J genes are TRBV3-1 and TRBJ1-2; no clear D gene. The CDR3 covers 13 residues. CDR1 is LGHDT and CDR2 is YNNKEL in the germline V gene (reference sequence). Trimming pared 3 bases from V and 5 bases from J, leaving 10 bases between. The CDR3 DNA reads as TGTGCCAGCAGCCAGGACCCCCCATATGGCTACACCTTC. As protein: CASSQDPPYGYTF.

The V gene is TRBV5-6, the J gene TRBJ1-6; 7 bases agree with TRBD1. This CDR3 has 14 amino acids. The junction had 6 bases not matched to a gene; V was cut back by 4 bases and J by 8 bases. Germline V gene sequence: CDR1 SGHDT, CDR2 YYEEEE. The CDR3 reads CASSPGTAYSPLHF. The CDR3 DNA reads as TGTGCCAGCAGCCCGGGGACAGCTTATTCACCCCTCCACTTT.

This chain links TRBV29-1 with TRBJ1-2, with 7 bases identical to TRBD1. The V gene's germline CDR1 is SQVTM and CDR2 ANQGSEA. V lost 7 bases to trimming and J lost 2 bases; unmatched junction nucleotides: 7. The CDR3 loop spans 13 amino acids. In DNA form, the CDR3 reads TGCAGCGCGTTGATGACAGGGAACTATGGCTACACCTTC. Translating it yields CSALMTGNYGYTF.

V usage is TRBV27 and J usage is TRBJ2-3; 8 nucleotides agree with TRBD2. CDR1 is MNHEY and CDR2 is SMNVEV in the germline V gene (reference sequence). This CDR3 contains 17 residues. Germline trimming cut 3 bases from V and 1 base from J; bases unmatched to any gene: 9. CDR3 residues: CASSFQAGEWGTDTQYF. In DNA form, the CDR3 reads TGTGCCAGCAGTTTTCAAGCGGGGGAATGGGGCACAGATACGCAGTATTTT.

The gene calls are TRBV11-2 and TRBJ2-5; a possible D gene is TRBD2 (6 bases). CDR3 length equals 15 residues. The germline V gene encodes CDR1 SGHAT and CDR2 FQNNGV. With 5 bases removed from V and 5 bases from J, the gap between germline ends came to 18 bases. The CDR3 DNA follows: TGTGCCAGCAGCAGCCAAGGAGGGGTAGGGGAGACCCAGTACTTC. Translated, it gives CASSSQGGVGETQYF.

The chain links TRBV9 to TRBJ1-4; D might be TRBD1 (6 bases). Germline V gene sequence: CDR1 SGDLS, CDR2 YYNGEE. V gave up 3 bases and J gave up 8 bases, with 20 bases separating them. This CDR3 comprises 16 residues. The CDR3 DNA sequence: TGTGCCAGCAGCGCCAACCCAAATAGCAGGGGAGAAAAACTGTTTTTT. Translating it yields CASSANPNSRGEKLFF.

This clonotype showed up just a few times. V gene TRBV11-2 combines with J gene TRBJ1-2; D call uncertain. The CDR3 has 15 amino acids. From germline, CDR1 is SGHAT and CDR2 FQNNGV. Deletions cut 1 base from V and 9 bases from J, with 18 bases between. The CDR3 loop is CASSLGRKGTSSYTF. The CDR3, as DNA: TGTGCCAGCAGCTTAGGACGGAAGGGTACTAGTAGCTACACCTTC.

V is TRBV18 and J is TRBJ1-1; TRBD1 is a possible D gene (6 bases). V shed 4 bases and J shed 1 base, with 13 bases lying between them. The germline V gene has CDR1 KGHSH and CDR2 LQKENI. The CDR3 loop spans 15 amino acids. The CDR3 bases are TGTGCCAGCTCACTGGGGGGCAGGTCGAACACTGAAGCTTTCTTT. Translated: CASSLGGRSNTEAFF.

This sequence joins TRBV20-1 and TRBJ2-7; TRBD2 matches at 10 bases. V trimming: 0 bases; J trimming: 1 base; junction bases outside the gene matches: 9. The CDR3 spans 17 residues. The germline V gene encodes CDR1 DFQATT and CDR2 SNEGSKA (reference sequence). The chain's CDR3 is CSARDPTEGLASYEQYF. The CDR3 DNA is TGCAGTGCTAGAGATCCCACCGAGGGACTAGCGTCCTACGAGCAGTACTTC.

V is TRBV7-9 and J is TRBJ2-1, with no clear D. The germline V gene has CDR1 SEHNR and CDR2 FQNEAQ (reference sequence). CDR3 length: 14 residues. Trimming removed 5 bases at V and 2 bases at J, with 10 bases between. This CDR3 is CASSVARPYNEQFF. The CDR3 DNA is TGTGCCAGCAGCGTGGCGAGACCCTACAATGAGCAGTTCTTC.

The chain carries TRBV6-5 and TRBJ1-5; 7 bases align to TRBD1. Germline lookup yields CDR1 MNHEY and CDR2 SVGAGI. The CDR3 totals 14 residues. Unmatched junction bases numbered 5, after V lost 4 bases and J lost 5 bases. The chain's CDR3 is CASSSGRGDQPQHF. In nucleotides, the CDR3 is TGTGCCAGCAGTTCAGGCAGGGGGGATCAGCCCCAGCATTTT.

The CDR3 DNA reads as TGCAGTGCTAGACCGGGACAGGGCTATGGCTACACCTTC. This encodes CSARPGQGYGYTF. The V gene is TRBV20-1, the J gene TRBJ1-2; 9 positions match TRBD1. Germline V gene data show CDR1 as DFQATT and CDR2 as SNEGSKA (reference sequence). The V segment lost 2 bases and the J segment 4 bases; nucleotides outside the gene matches: 2. This CDR3 has 13 residues.

The chain has TRBV6-1 and TRBJ2-5, with TRBD1 identical over 10 bases. Losses at the gene ends were 6 bases for V and 4 bases for J; bases not matched to a gene: 11. The V gene's germline CDR1 is MNHNS and CDR2 SASEGT. The CDR3 covers 16 residues. The DNA for the CDR3 is TGTGCCAGCAGGCGACAGGGGGCTAGGGAGGGAGAGACCCAGTACTTC. Its translation: CASRRQGAREGETQYF.

The chain uses TRBV12-3 or TRBV12-4 and TRBJ2-1, with D perhaps TRBD1 (6 bases). This CDR3 has 12 residues. V lost 1 base and J lost 13, with 11 bases in between. The CDR3: CASSLGDTLQFF. CDR3 coding DNA: TGTGCCAGCAGTTTAGGGGACACCCTCCAGTTCTTC.

This clonotype was observed a single time. The V gene is TRBV6-5, the J gene TRBJ2-7; TRBD2 agrees at 7 bases. Trimming took 8 bases from V and 2 from J; bases not matched to a gene: 12. Germline-derived CDR1 and CDR2 are MNHEY and SVGAGI. The CDR3 sequence is 15 residues long. In nucleotides, the CDR3 is TGTGCCAGCGGCCCGGGGGGACGGCTTACCTACGAGCAGTACTTC. Amino acids: CASGPGGRLTYEQYF.

The DNA of the CDR3 is TGTGCCAGCTCACCAGACAAGGAGCAGTACTTC. Translated: CASSPDKEQYF. The rearrangement uses TRBV18 and TRBJ2-7; D gene ambiguous. V was shortened by 2 bases and J by 7 bases, with 6 bases between the two germline ends. Germline V gene data show CDR1 as KGHSH and CDR2 as LQKENI. The CDR3 extends over 11 amino acids.

The chain joins TRBV2 to TRBJ1-1; D remains unclear. The germline V gene encodes CDR1 SNHLY and CDR2 FYNNEI. V was pared by 4 bases and J by 2 bases, with 5 bases between. This CDR3 is built from 12 residues. This CDR3 reads CASSVLNTEAFF. Written as DNA, the CDR3 is TGTGCCAGCAGTGTCCTAAACACTGAAGCTTTCTTT.

This CDR3 is CASLSRGQANTEAFF. CDR3 nucleotide sequence: TGTGCCAGCCTCTCTCGGGGACAGGCGAACACTGAAGCTTTCTTT. V is TRBV5-5 and J is TRBJ1-1, with TRBD1 matching 8 bases. The CDR3 is 15 amino acids. The V gene's germline CDR1 is SGHKS and CDR2 YYEKEE (reference sequence). The junction had 9 bases not matched to a gene; V was cut back by 7 bases and J by 1 base. The full variable domain, with the rest looked up from reference TRBV5-5 and TRBJ1-1, is DAGVTQSPTHLIKTRGQQVTLRCSPISGHKSVSWYQQVLGQGPQFIFQYYEKEERGRGNFPDRFSARQFPNYSSELNVNALLLGDSALYLCASLSRGQANTEAFFGQGTRLTVV.